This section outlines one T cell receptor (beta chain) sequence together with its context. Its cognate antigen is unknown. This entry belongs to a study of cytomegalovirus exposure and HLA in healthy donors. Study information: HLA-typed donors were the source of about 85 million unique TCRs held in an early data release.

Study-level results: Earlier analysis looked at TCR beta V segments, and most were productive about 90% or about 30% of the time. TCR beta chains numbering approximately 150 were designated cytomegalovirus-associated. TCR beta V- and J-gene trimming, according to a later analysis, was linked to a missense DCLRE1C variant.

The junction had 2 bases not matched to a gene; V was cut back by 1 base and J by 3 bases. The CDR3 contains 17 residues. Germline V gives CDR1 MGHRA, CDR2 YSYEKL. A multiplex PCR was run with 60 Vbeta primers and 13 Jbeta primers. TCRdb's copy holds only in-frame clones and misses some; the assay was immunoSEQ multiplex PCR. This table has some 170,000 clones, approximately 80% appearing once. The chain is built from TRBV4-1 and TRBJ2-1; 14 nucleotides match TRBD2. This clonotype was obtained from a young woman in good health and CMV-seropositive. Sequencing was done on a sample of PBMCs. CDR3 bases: TGCGCCAGCAGCCAAGGGACTAGCGGGGGGCACTACAATGAGCAGTTCTTC. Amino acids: CASSQGTSGGHYNEQFF.